The entry that follows covers one TCR beta chain sequence. Authors' analysis steps: From reference gene primer amplification, estimates of nucleated cell counts were derived. Measured with immunoSEQ multiplex PCR; TCRdb has only the in-frame clones, and not every one. That table furnishes V, J and clone size, whereas the DNA furnished D and trimming. The repertoire holds approximately 160,000 clones, more than 85% seen once, with 0.45% to 0.65% in the top ten. The CDR3 consists of 17 residues. CDR1 and CDR2 from the germline V gene are KGHSH and LQKENI. V trimming: 3 bases; J trimming: 7 bases; junction bases outside the gene matches: 16. These data come from a study of blood T cell repertoires in COVID-19. Study at large: Some COVID-19 samples were acute and others convalescent; all came from the United States, Italy and Spain. Sources were T cells, B-cell-depleted T cells, or PBMCs; the material itself was cDNA or gDNA.

The rearrangement joins TRBV18 to TRBJ1-1; 8 nucleotides agree with TRBD1. The TCR was taken from a man aged 45 to 65 with acute or convalescent COVID-19. The source material was peripheral blood. CDR3 sequence reads: CASSPPRPGGLGSEAFF. Written as DNA, the CDR3 is TGTGCCAGCTCACCTCCCCGGCCAGGGGGCCTGGGTAGTGAAGCTTTCTTT.